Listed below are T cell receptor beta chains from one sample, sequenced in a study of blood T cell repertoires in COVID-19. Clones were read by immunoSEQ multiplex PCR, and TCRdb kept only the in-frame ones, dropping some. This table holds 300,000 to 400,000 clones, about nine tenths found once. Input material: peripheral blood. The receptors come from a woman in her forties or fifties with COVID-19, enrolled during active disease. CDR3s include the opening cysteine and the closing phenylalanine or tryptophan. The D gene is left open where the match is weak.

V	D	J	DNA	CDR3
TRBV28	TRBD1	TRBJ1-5	TGTGCCAGCAGCAAGACAGGGGGCGGCAATCAGCCCCAGCATTTT	CASSKTGGGNQPQHF
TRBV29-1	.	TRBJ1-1	TGCAGCGTTGCGCAGGGTGTCACTGAAGCTTTCTTT	CSVAQGVTEAFF
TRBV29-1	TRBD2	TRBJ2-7	TGCAGCGCCGGGACTAGCGGGAGGCGCGAGCAGTACTTC	CSAGTSGRREQYF
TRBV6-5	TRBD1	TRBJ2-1	TGTGCCAGCAGTCTGACAGGGGGCTCCTACAATGAGCAGTTCTTC	CASSLTGGSYNEQFF
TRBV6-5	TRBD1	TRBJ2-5	TGTGCCAGCAGTTACACGACAGGGGGGGAGACCCAGTACTTC	CASSYTTGGETQYF
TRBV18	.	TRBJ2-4	TGTGCCAGCTCACCACCGGCGGGGTTGGTAACCAAAAACATTCAGTACTTC	CASSPPAGLVTKNIQYF
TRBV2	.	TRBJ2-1	TGTGCCAGCCTTTCGGGAGCCAATGAGCAGTTCTTC	CASLSGANEQFF
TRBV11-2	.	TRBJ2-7	TGTGCCAGCAGCGGTTCAGACGAGCAGTACTTC	CASSGSDEQYF
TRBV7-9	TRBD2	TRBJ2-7	TGTGCCAGCATGGGATTAGCGGGAGTTGGCTACGAGCAGTACTTC	CASMGLAGVGYEQYF
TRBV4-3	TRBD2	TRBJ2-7	TGCGCCAGCAGCCAAGCTAGCGGGGGTACCTACGAGCAGTACTTC	CASSQASGGTYEQYF